The 9 T cell receptor beta chains listed next were all sequenced from one sample in a study of cytomegalovirus exposure and HLA in healthy donors. Use of 60 Vbeta and 13 Jbeta primers characterized the PCR. Only in-frame clones appear in the TCRdb table, and some are missing; sequencing was by immunoSEQ multiplex PCR. The data contain more than 85,000 clones, over 55% of them seen just once; the ten biggest clones take up about 5.9%. The sample was PBMCs. The origin of the receptors is a woman aged 30 to 39 in good health and CMV-seronegative.

The chain's CDR3 is CASSPYRDRGSYEQYF. The CDR3, as DNA: TGTGCCAGCAGCCCGTACCGGGACAGGGGTTCCTACGAGCAGTACTTC. The chain joins TRBV7-8 to TRBJ2-7, with TRBD1 identical over 10 bases. With 5 bases clipped from V and 1 base from J, the junction kept 8 bases outside the gene matches. The germline V gene encodes CDR1 SGHVS and CDR2 FQNEAQ. This CDR3 has 16 amino acids. The variable domain in full, completed from reference TRBV7-8 and TRBJ2-7, reads GAGVSQSPRYKVAKRGQDVALRCDPISGHVSLFWYQQALGQGPEFLTYFQNEAQLDKSGLPSDRFFAERPEGSVSTLKIQRTQQEDSAVYLCASSPYRDRGSYEQYFGPGTRLTVT.

This clone has more than one count but fewer than ten. The J gene is TRBJ2-3, the V gene TRBV7-2; 10 bases align to TRBD1. The CDR3 loop spans 16 amino acids. Germline loops: CDR1 SGHTA, CDR2 FQGNSA. The trim removed 5 bases at V and 0 bases at J, leaving 5 bases unmatched. The CDR3 here is CASSKDRGYSTDTQYF. CDR3 DNA sequence: TGTGCCAGCAGCAAGGACAGGGGGTATAGCACAGATACGCAGTATTTT.

This clone appeared a few times. The chain combines TRBV11-2 with TRBJ2-7; 11 nucleotides agree with TRBD2. The CDR3 extends over 18 amino acids. The V gene's germline CDR1 is SGHAT and CDR2 FQNNGV. Trimming cost V 2 bases and J 3 bases; bases outside gene matches: 12. CDR3 sequence reads: CASSLRRPSGGLFYEQYF. CDR3 in DNA: TGTGCCAGCAGCTTACGCCGGCCTAGCGGGGGGCTGTTCTACGAGCAGTACTTC.

J is TRBJ2-2 and V is TRBV5-1, with D tentatively TRBD1 (6 bases). The V end was cut by 4 bases, the J end by 0 bases, with 16 bases between. The length of the CDR3 is 17 residues. The V gene's germline CDR1 is SGHRS and CDR2 YFSETQ. In DNA, the CDR3 is TGCGCCAGCAGCCCCAGCTGGGGACAAACGAACACCGGGGAGCTGTTTTTT. Its translation is CASSPSWGQTNTGELFF.

Only a few counts were recorded for this clone. The chain joins TRBV20-1 to TRBJ2-7, with D maybe TRBD2 (6 bases). The V end was cut by 6 bases, the J end by 6 bases, with 12 bases between. The CDR3 consists of 11 residues. CDR1 and CDR2 (germline): DFQATT, SNEGSKA (reference sequence). The CDR3 DNA sequence: TGCAGTGCCATCGGCGGGGCCGAGCAGTACTTC. Amino acid sequence: CSAIGGAEQYF.

The chain has TRBV19 and TRBJ1-1, with D perhaps matching TRBD1 (5 bases). This CDR3 has 18 amino acids. Germline-derived CDR1 and CDR2 are LNHDA and SQIVND (reference sequence). Trimming took 4 bases from V and 4 from J, leaving 25 bases between them. CDR3 sequence: CASSTHQVKSGSGTEAFF. Written as DNA, the CDR3 is TGTGCCAGTAGTACCCACCAGGTAAAGTCAGGGTCTGGCACTGAAGCTTTCTTT. Based on the CDR3 plus reference TRBV19 and TRBJ1-1, the full variable domain is DGGITQSPKYLFRKEGQNVTLSCEQNLNHDAMYWYRQDPGQGLRLIYYSQIVNDFQKGDIAEGYSVSREKKESFPLTVTSAQKNPTAFYLCASSTHQVKSGSGTEAFFGQGTRLTVV.

This clone was observed a handful of times. The gene calls are TRBV6-1 and TRBJ2-5; D possibly corresponds to TRBD1 (6 bases). V was trimmed by 6 bases and J by 4 bases, leaving 15 bases between them. The CDR3 contains 14 residues. Per germline, CDR1 MNHNS and CDR2 SASEGT. The chain's CDR3 is CASRSRRGGETQYF. For the CDR3, the DNA is TGTGCCAGCAGGTCTCGCAGGGGTGGAGAGACCCAGTACTTC.

This chain connects TRBV6-5 to TRBJ1-3; D remains ambiguous. CDR3 length: 16 residues. V was pared by 0 bases and J by 4 bases, with 13 bases between. Germline V gives CDR1 MNHEY, CDR2 SVGAGI. The CDR3 reads CASSYSGYGYGNTIYF. The CDR3 region has the DNA TGTGCCAGCAGTTACTCAGGTTACGGGTACGGAAACACCATATATTTT.

The chain uses TRBV19 and TRBJ1-2; a possible D gene is TRBD1 (5 bases). This CDR3 comprises 11 residues. From germline, CDR1 is LNHDA and CDR2 SQIVND (reference sequence). V lost 4 bases and J 7 bases, leaving 7 bases between the germline ends. Here the CDR3 reads CASSTRAGYTF. CDR3 bases: TGTGCCAGTAGTACCAGGGCTGGCTACACCTTC.